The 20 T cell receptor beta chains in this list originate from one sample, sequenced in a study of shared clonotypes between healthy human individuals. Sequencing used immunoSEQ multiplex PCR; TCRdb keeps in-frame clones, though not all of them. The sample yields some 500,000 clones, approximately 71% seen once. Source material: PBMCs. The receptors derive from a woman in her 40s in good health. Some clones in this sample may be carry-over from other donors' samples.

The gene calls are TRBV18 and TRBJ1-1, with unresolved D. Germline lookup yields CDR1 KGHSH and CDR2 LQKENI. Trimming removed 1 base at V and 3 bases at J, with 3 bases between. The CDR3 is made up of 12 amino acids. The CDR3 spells CASSPRDTEAFF. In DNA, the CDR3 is TGTGCCAGCTCACCACGGGACACTGAAGCTTTCTTT.

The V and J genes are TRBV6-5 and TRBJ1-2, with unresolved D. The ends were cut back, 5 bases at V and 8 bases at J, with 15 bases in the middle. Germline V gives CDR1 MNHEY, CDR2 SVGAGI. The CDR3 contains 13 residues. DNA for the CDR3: TGTGCCAGCAGTAGGGATCCAGGATCAGGCTACACCTTC. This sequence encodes CASSRDPGSGYTF.

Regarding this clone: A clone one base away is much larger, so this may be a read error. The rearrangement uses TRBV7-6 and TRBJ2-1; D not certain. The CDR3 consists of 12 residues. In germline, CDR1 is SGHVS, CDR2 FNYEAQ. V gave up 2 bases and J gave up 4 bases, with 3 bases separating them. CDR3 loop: CASSLYYNEQFF. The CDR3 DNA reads TGTGCCAGCAGCTTATATTACAATGAGCAGTTCTTC.

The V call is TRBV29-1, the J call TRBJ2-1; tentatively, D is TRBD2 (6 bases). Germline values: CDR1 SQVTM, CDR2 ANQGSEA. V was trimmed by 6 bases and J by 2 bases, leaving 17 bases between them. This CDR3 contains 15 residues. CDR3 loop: CSVLGWAGTYNEQFF. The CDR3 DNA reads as TGCAGCGTCCTCGGATGGGCGGGAACCTACAATGAGCAGTTCTTC.

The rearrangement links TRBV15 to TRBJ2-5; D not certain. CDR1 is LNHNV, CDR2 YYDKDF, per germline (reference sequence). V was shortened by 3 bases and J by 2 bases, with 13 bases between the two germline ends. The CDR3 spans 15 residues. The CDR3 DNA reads TGTGCCACCAGCAGCTCGAGTGGGTCACAAGAGACCCAGTACTTC. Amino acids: CATSSSSGSQETQYF.

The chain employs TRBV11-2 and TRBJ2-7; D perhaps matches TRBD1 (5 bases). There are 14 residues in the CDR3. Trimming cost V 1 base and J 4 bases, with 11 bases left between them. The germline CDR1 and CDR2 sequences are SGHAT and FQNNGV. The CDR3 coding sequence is TGTGCCAGCAGCTTAGGACAGAAAACTTACGAGCAGTACTTC. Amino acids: CASSLGQKTYEQYF.

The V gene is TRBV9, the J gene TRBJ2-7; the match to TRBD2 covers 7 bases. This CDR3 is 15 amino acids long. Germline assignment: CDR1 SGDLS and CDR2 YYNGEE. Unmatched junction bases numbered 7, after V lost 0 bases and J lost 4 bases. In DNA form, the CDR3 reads TGTGCCAGCAGCGTAGGGGGGACTAAGTCTTACGAGCAGTACTTC. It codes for CASSVGGTKSYEQYF.

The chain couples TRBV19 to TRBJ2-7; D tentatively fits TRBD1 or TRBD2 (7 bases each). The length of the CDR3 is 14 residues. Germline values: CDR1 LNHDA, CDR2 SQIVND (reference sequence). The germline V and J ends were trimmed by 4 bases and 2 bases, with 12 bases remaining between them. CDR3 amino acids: CASSNQGGTYEQYF. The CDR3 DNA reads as TGTGCCAGTAGTAATCAGGGGGGGACCTACGAGCAGTACTTC.

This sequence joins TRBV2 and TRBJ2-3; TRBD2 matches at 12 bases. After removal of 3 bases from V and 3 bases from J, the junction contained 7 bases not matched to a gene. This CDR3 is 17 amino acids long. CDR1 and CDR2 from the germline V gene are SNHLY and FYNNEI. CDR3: CASSDPGLAGRTDTQYF. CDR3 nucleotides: TGTGCCAGCAGTGACCCCGGACTAGCGGGAAGAACAGATACGCAGTATTTT.

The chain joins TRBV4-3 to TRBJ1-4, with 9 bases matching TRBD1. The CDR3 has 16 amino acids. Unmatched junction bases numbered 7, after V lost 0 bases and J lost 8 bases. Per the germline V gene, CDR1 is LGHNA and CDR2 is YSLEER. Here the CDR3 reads CASSQDIGTGIEKLFF. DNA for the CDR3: TGCGCCAGCAGCCAAGATATTGGGACAGGGATAGAAAAACTGTTTTTT.

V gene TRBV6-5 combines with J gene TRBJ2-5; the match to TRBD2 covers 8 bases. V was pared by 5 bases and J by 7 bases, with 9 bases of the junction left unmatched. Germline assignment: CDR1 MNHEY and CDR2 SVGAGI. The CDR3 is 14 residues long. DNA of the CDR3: TGTGCCAGCAGTCCCGAGCGGGGGCGGCGGACCCAGTACTTC. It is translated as CASSPERGRRTQYF.

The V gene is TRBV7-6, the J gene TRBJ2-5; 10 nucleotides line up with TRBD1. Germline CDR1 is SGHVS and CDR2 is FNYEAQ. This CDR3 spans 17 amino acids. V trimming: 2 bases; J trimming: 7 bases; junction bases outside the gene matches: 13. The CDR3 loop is CASSLSGTGALGGTQYF. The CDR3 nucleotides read TGTGCCAGCAGCTTATCTGGGACAGGGGCCCTAGGGGGGACCCAGTACTTC.

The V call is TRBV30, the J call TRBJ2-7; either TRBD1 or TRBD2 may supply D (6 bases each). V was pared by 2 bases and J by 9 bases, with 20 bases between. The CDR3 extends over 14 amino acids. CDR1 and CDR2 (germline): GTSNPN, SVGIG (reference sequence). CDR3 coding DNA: TGTGCCTGGAGTCCCCCGGAAGGGGGAGGAGGGCAGTACTTC. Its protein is CAWSPPEGGGGQYF.

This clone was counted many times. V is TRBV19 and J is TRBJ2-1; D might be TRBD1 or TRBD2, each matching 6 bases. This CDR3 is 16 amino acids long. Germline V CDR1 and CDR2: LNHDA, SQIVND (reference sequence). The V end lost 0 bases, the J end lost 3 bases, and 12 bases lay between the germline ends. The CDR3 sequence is CASSIDRGGGYNEQFF. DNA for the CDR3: TGTGCCAGTAGTATAGATCGTGGAGGGGGCTACAATGAGCAGTTCTTC.

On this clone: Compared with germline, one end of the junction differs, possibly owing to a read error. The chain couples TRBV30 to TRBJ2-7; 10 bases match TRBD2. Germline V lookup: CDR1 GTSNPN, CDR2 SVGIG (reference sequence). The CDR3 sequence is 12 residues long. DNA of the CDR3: TGTGTCTGGGATTCTAGCGGGAGAATAGTGGCCTTC. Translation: CVWDSSGRIVAF.

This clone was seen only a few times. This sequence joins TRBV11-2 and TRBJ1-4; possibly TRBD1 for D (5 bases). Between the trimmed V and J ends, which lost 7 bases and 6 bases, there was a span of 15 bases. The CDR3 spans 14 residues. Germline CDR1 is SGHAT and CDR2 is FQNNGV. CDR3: CASTRGLLDEKLFF. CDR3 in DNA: TGTGCCAGCACCCGGGGCCTTTTAGATGAAAAACTGTTTTTT.

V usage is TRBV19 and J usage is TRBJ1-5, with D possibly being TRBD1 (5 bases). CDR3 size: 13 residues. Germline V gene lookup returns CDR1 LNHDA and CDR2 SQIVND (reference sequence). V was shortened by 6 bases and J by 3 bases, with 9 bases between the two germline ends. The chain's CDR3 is CASRTGVNQPQHF. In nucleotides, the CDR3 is TGTGCCAGTAGGACGGGGGTCAATCAGCCCCAGCATTTT.

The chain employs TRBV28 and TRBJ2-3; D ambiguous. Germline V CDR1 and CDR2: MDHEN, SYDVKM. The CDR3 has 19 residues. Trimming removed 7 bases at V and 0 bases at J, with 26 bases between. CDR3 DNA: TGTGCCAGCACCCAAAATACCTTCACCGTACTTAGCAGCACAGATACGCAGTATTTT. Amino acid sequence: CASTQNTFTVLSSTDTQYF.

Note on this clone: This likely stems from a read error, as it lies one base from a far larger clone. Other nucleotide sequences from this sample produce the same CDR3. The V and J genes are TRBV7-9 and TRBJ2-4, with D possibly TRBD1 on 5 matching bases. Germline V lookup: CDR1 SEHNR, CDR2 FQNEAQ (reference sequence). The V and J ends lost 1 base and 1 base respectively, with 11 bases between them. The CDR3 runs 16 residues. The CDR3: CASSLGAGLAKNIQYF. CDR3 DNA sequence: TGTGCCAGCAGCTTAGGGGCAGGGCTGGCCAAAAACATTCAGTACTTC.

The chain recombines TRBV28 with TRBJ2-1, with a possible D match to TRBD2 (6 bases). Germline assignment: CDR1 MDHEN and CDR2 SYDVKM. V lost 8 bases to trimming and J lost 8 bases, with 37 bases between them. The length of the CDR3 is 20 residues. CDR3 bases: TGTGCCAGCGAGGGGACGTCTCGGTCAAGGACTATCTATCGGCTGGATGAGCAGTTCTTC. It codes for CASEGTSRSRTIYRLDEQFF.